The sequence of this T cell receptor (beta chain) was determined in a study of human thymus T cells. TCRdb's copy holds only in-frame clones and misses some; the assay was immunoSEQ multiplex PCR. The sample carries tens of thousands of clones, 85% to 95% recorded once. The V gene's germline CDR1 is SGHVS and CDR2 FQNEAQ. The V end was cut by 2 bases, the J end by 1 base, with 14 bases between. The length of the CDR3 is 16 residues. Notes on this clone: Its antigen is still unknown.

Corrective heart surgery yielded the resections from which the thymus tissue came. The donors were infants in Finland with congenital heart defects, otherwise immunologically healthy. Study-wide points: Related work found strong thymic repertoire overlap between unrelated individuals. Use of V and J genes seemed skewed within the thymic and blood repertoires.

Sequences were obtained from thymus tissue. The rearrangement uses TRBV7-8 and TRBJ1-2; D is unclear. This TCR was recovered from a girl in the first two years of life with a congenital heart defect but otherwise immunologically healthy. CDR3 in amino acids: CASSLLTGYLNYGYTF. The CDR3 DNA is TGTGCCAGCAGCTTATTAACGGGCTACCTTAACTATGGCTACACCTTC.